The following is a T cell receptor beta chain sequence with its context. Its specificity is unknown. This specimen belongs to a study of cytomegalovirus exposure and HLA in healthy donors. For the study at large: The same platform as the roughly 700 first-cohort repertoires was used for the 120 validation repertoires, a later analysis reported.

The donors were part of the validation cohort, which consisted of about 120 subjects and was separate from the first cohort of 666 subjects. The repertoire was sequenced with immunoSEQ multiplex PCR; TCRdb's copy has only in-frame clones and lacks some. The sample contains some 150,000 clones, roughly 86% of which appear only once. Points from the study as a whole: High specificity and sensitivity for cytomegalovirus status were reported for the classifier. Researchers counted 164 TCR beta chains as cytomegalovirus-associated.

The length of the CDR3 is 13 residues. Germline V gene data show CDR1 as SEHNR and CDR2 as FQNEAQ (reference sequence). V was pared by 1 base and J by 8 bases, with 11 bases between. Sample: PBMCs. The source is a man aged 18 to 35 in good health and CMV-seropositive. This sequence joins TRBV7-9 and TRBJ1-1; D gene ambiguous. The CDR3 reads CASSLDPGREAFF. CDR3 in DNA: TGTGCCAGCAGCTTAGACCCCGGCAGGGAAGCTTTCTTT. Full variable domain (missing parts from reference TRBV7-9 and TRBJ1-1): DTGVSQNPRHKITKRGQNVTFRCDPISEHNRLYWYRQTLGQGPEFLTYFQNEAQLEKSRLLSDRFSAERPKGSFSTLEIQRTEQGDSAMYLCASSLDPGREAFFGQGTRLTVV.